These 24 T cell receptor beta chains originate from one sample sequenced in a study of T cell clonality in common variable immunodeficiency. The protocol was immunoSEQ multiplex PCR, while the TCRdb copy is restricted to in-frame clones and leaves out a portion. The table lists approximately 81,000 clones, with no singletons. The sample consisted of peripheral blood mononuclear cells. The source of these receptors is a person between 18 and 75 years old in good health.

This clone was seen ten or more times. The read terminates 3 residues ahead of where the CDR3 ends, so the germline J gene completes it. The chain joins TRBV18 to TRBJ2-1; 13 bases map to TRBD2. The CDR3 totals 16 residues. Trimming took 5 bases from V and 7 from J; bases not matched to a gene: 8. Looked up from germline, CDR1 is KGHSH and CDR2 is LQKENI. CDR3 loop: CASSTPGLAGKNEQFF. The sequenced part of the CDR3 DNA is TGTGCCAGCTCAACTCCGGGACTAGCGGGAAAGAATGAG.

This clone was seen repeatedly, ten times or more. The read is 3 residues too short to cover the CDR3 end, so that end is filled in from the germline J gene. This chain connects TRBV7-3 to TRBJ2-5; 7 positions match TRBD2. The CDR3 contains 14 residues. From germline, CDR1 is SGHTA and CDR2 FQGTGA. V trimming: 0 bases; J trimming: 5 bases; junction bases outside the gene matches: 3. The CDR3 bases that were read are TGTGCCAGCAGCTTAACGGGAGGGGCGGAGACC. Encoded protein: CASSLTGGAET. From start to end, the CDR3 is CASSLTGGAETQYF.

This clone was found many times. The read ends 3 residues before the CDR3 terminus; that terminus is restored from the germline J gene. The chain links TRBV19 to TRBJ2-5, with a weak D call TRBD2 (6 bases). The CDR3 runs 16 residues. The germline V gene has CDR1 LNHDA and CDR2 SQIVND (reference sequence). V dropped 4 bases and J dropped 5 bases, with 20 bases sitting between them. The CDR3 sequence: CASSSLPGDPRETQYF. The covered CDR3 bases are TGTGCCAGTAGTAGCCTCCCGGGGGACCCTCGGGAGACC.

This clone was observed at least ten times. The read ends 3 residues before the CDR3 terminus; that terminus is restored from the germline J gene. The V gene is TRBV14, the J gene TRBJ2-1; 11 bases line up with TRBD2. J gave up 5 bases and V 0 bases, and 9 bases lay outside the gene matches. CDR3 length equals 18 residues. Looked up from germline, CDR1 is SGHDN and CDR2 is FVKESK. The part of the CDR3 DNA that was read is TGTGCCAGCAGCCAAGATATCCCCCCACTAGCGGGGGACAATGAG. Translated: CASSQDIPPLAGDNE. In full, the CDR3 reads CASSQDIPPLAGDNEQFF. Full variable domain (rest looked up from reference TRBV14 and TRBJ2-1): EAGVTQFPSHSVIEKGQTVTLRCDPISGHDNLYWYRRVMGKEIKFLLHFVKESKQDESGMPNNRFLAERTGGTYSTLKVQPAELEDSGVYFCASSQDIPPLAGDNEQFFGPGTRLTVL.

This clone was detected many times. The CDR3 end is not reached by the read, which stops 3 residues before it; the germline J gene fills it in. This chain connects TRBV11-2 to TRBJ1-2; D is ambiguous. The CDR3 is 15 residues long. Germline V gives CDR1 SGHAT, CDR2 FQNNGV. With 1 base removed from V and 3 bases from J, the gap between germline ends came to 12 bases. CDR3: CASSLVISAHYGYTF. The DNA read from the CDR3 is TGTGCCAGCAGCTTAGTCATCAGTGCCCACTATGGC.

This clone was recorded many times. The CDR3 goes on 3 residues after the read ends, and that part is filled in from the germline J gene. The V gene is TRBV7-3, the J gene TRBJ1-1; D is perhaps TRBD1 (6 bases). This CDR3 has 18 residues. Germline CDR1 SGHTA, CDR2 FQGTGA. Partial CDR3 DNA: TGTGCCAGCAGCTTTTCACATTTGGGGGCTGTTCCCGTACAGGAA. It codes for CASSFSHLGAVPVQE. The whole CDR3 is CASSFSHLGAVPVQEAFF.

This clone was seen many times. The CDR3 is cut off 3 residues early in the read; its end comes from the germline J gene. The gene calls are TRBV7-9 and TRBJ2-5; 9 bases agree with TRBD2. Germline CDR1 SEHNR, CDR2 FQNEAQ (reference sequence). This CDR3 has 15 residues. Germline trimming cut 4 bases from V and 2 bases from J; bases unmatched to any gene: 5. The CDR3 loop is CASSSWTSEQETQYF. The DNA read from the CDR3 is TGTGCCAGCAGCTCCTGGACTAGCGAACAAGAGACC.

This clone was observed many times. With the read ending 3 residues before the CDR3 end, the germline J gene is used to fill in that end. This chain uses TRBV7-9 with TRBJ1-1; unclear D gene. The V end was cut by 2 bases, the J end by 4 bases, with 5 bases between. Germline loops: CDR1 SEHNR, CDR2 FQNEAQ (reference sequence). This CDR3 is 12 amino acids long. The CDR3 loop reads CASSLFSTEAFF. The part of the CDR3 DNA that was read is TGTGCCAGCAGCTTATTTAGCACTGAA.

This clone was counted ten times or more. The read falls 3 residues short of the CDR3 end, and the missing part is taken from the germline J gene. This chain joins TRBV6-2 or TRBV6-3 and TRBJ1-5; D unclear. Trimming stripped 0 bases from V and 7 bases from J, with 10 bases between. Germline CDR1 is MNHEY and CDR2 is SVGEGT. The CDR3 is made up of 14 amino acids. Incomplete CDR3 DNA: TGTGCCAGCAGTTACTCAGGGTATTGGCAGCCC. Translated: CASSYSGYWQP. The whole CDR3 protein is CASSYSGYWQPQHF.

This clone was seen many times. Sequencing ends 3 residues short of the CDR3 end; the germline J gene provides the rest. The genes are TRBV29-1 and TRBJ1-2; maybe TRBD1 (6 bases). Trimming removed 6 bases at V and 7 bases at J, with 6 bases between. Germline V gives CDR1 SQVTM, CDR2 ANQGSEA. The CDR3 is 9 amino acids. CDR3 DNA, as far as it was read: TGCAGCGTGGACAGTGGC. It translates to CSVDSG. The whole CDR3 protein reads CSVDSGYTF.

This clone has ten or more counts. CDR3 DNA (partial): TGTGCCAGTAGTGGCCGGGACAGGGGATTCGTAAGCGAGACC. Encoded protein: CASSGRDRGFVSET. The whole CDR3 reads CASSGRDRGFVSETQYF. The chain recombines TRBV19 with TRBJ2-5, with TRBD1 matching 10 bases. The read finishes 3 residues shy of the CDR3 end, and the germline J gene is used to complete it. CDR1 LNHDA and CDR2 SQIVND come from the germline V gene (reference sequence). This CDR3 has 17 amino acids. Trimming took 5 bases from V and 5 from J; bases not matched to a gene: 14.

At least ten counts were recorded for this clone. The read falls 3 residues short of the CDR3 end, and the missing part is taken from the germline J gene. The rearrangement joins TRBV5-6 to TRBJ2-2, with a tentative D call TRBD2 (6 bases). The V gene lost 4 bases and the J gene lost 1 base, with 11 bases spanning the gap. CDR1 is SGHDT and CDR2 is YYEEEE in the germline V gene. The length of the CDR3 is 15 residues. CDR3 amino acids: CASSLRRGNTGELFF. The DNA read from the CDR3 is TGTGCCAGCAGCCTTAGGCGGGGGAACACCGGGGAG.

This clone has ten or more counts. The sequenced fragment ends 3 residues before the CDR3 boundary, so the rest is inferred from the germline J gene. The chain joins TRBV5-6 to TRBJ2-1, with 7 bases that match TRBD2. The length of the CDR3 is 14 residues. V shed 5 bases and J 4 bases; nucleotides not matched to a gene: 6. CDR1 SGHDT and CDR2 YYEEEE come from the germline V gene. CDR3 region: CASSLPGGYNEQFF. The sequenced CDR3 bases are TGTGCCAGCAGTCTCCCGGGGGGATACAATGAG.

This clone was seen many times. The read halts 3 residues ahead of the CDR3 end, with the missing end drawn from the germline J gene. The chain recombines TRBV19 with TRBJ2-5; tentatively, D is TRBD1 (8 bases). V was pared by 4 bases and J by 1 base, with 13 bases between. This CDR3 is built from 15 residues. CDR1 and CDR2 (germline): LNHDA, SQIVND (reference sequence). CDR3 region: CASSNYRGGQETQYF. The covered CDR3 bases are TGTGCCAGTAGTAACTACAGGGGGGGCCAAGAGACC.

There are many counts of this clone. The read halts 3 residues ahead of the CDR3 end, with the missing end drawn from the germline J gene. The rearrangement joins TRBV20-1 to TRBJ2-1; a possible D gene is TRBD2 (7 bases). Trimming stripped 3 bases from V and 3 bases from J, with 21 bases between. This CDR3 has 17 amino acids. In germline, CDR1 is DFQATT, CDR2 SNEGSKA (reference sequence). The covered CDR3 bases are TGCAGTGCTAGTGGGGGCGGGAGATCGCCCTACTACAATGAG. Translating it yields CSASGGGRSPYYNE. The CDR3 as a whole reads CSASGGGRSPYYNEQFF.

In this sample, this clone turned up many times. Read data end 3 residues before the CDR3 end; the end is taken from the germline J gene. The chain links TRBV7-2 to TRBJ1-2; D possibly corresponds to TRBD1 (5 bases). The CDR3 extends over 14 amino acids. Between the trimmed V and J ends, which lost 8 bases and 3 bases, there was a span of 16 bases. Germline CDR1 reads SGHTA; CDR2 reads FQGNSA. CDR3 region: CASRPAGRHYGYTF. CDR3 DNA (partial): TGTGCCAGCCGGCCGGCAGGGAGGCACTATGGC.

This clone was seen repeatedly, ten times or more. The CDR3 end lies 3 residues beyond the end of the read and is filled in from the germline J gene. V gene TRBV4-1 combines with J gene TRBJ1-2; D is possibly TRBD1 (5 bases). Trimming removed 0 bases from V and 3 bases from J, with 8 bases in between. The CDR3 is 14 residues long. Germline CDR1 reads MGHRA; CDR2 reads YSYEKL. This CDR3 is CASSQETGYYGYTF. The sequenced CDR3 bases are TGCGCCAGCAGCCAAGAAACAGGTTACTATGGC.

This clone was observed a handful of times. The junction departs from germline at one end; a sequencing error may be responsible. The read terminates 3 residues before the CDR3 end, so the remaining end is supplied by the germline J gene. V and J are TRBV7-9 and TRBJ2-7; tentatively, D is TRBD2 (6 bases). The CDR3 contains 13 residues. Germline loops: CDR1 SEHNR, CDR2 FQNEAQ (reference sequence). Partial CDR3 DNA: TGTTCCAGCAGCTCGGGACTTCTCAACGAG. Translating gives CSSSSGLLNE. The CDR3 in full is CSSSSGLLNEQYF.

This clone showed up many times. The sequence runs out 3 residues before the end of the CDR3; the remainder is reconstructed from the germline J gene. The chain has TRBV30 and TRBJ1-2; 7 positions agree with TRBD1. The CDR3 extends over 13 amino acids. Germline V lookup: CDR1 GTSNPN, CDR2 SVGIG (reference sequence). V shed 1 base, J shed 7 bases, and the junction held 6 bases outside the gene matches. The chain's CDR3 is CAWSAQGVGGYTF. The part of the CDR3 DNA that was read is TGTGCCTGGAGTGCCCAGGGGGTCGGTGGC.

This clone showed up many times. Germline and junction disagree at one end, which may indicate a read error. The CDR3 end is not reached by the read, which stops 3 residues before it; the germline J gene fills it in. The J gene is TRBJ2-3, the V gene TRBV4-2; 7 nucleotides agree with TRBD1. CDR1 LGHNA and CDR2 YNFKEQ come from the germline V gene. This CDR3 is built from 16 residues. The CDR3 sequence is CASSLSGGRSTDTQYF. The sequenced part of the CDR3 DNA is TGCGCCAGCAGCCTCTCAGGGGGAAGGAGCACAGATACG.

This clone occurred many times. The read gets to within 3 residues of the CDR3 end, and the germline J gene fills in the rest. V and J are TRBV5-6 and TRBJ2-3; D might be TRBD2 (6 bases). CDR1 SGHDT and CDR2 YYEEEE come from the germline V gene. This CDR3 is 13 amino acids long. Trimming took off 5 bases at V and 2 bases at J, with 9 bases between the two ends. The DNA read from the CDR3 is TGTGCCAGCAGAGGAGGGTTCACAGATACG. Its translation: CASRGGFTDT. The whole CDR3 sequence is CASRGGFTDTQYF.

Many counts were recorded for this clone. The read terminates 3 residues ahead of where the CDR3 ends, so the germline J gene completes it. This chain connects TRBV20-1 to TRBJ2-7; D is possibly TRBD2 (6 bases). Germline CDR1 DFQATT, CDR2 SNEGSKA (reference sequence). There are 13 residues in the CDR3. V was cut by 4 bases and J by 2 bases, with 12 bases left in between. The sequenced CDR3 bases are TGCAGTGCTAACCGGGACTTTACCTACGAG. Encoded protein: CSANRDFTYE. The whole CDR3 protein is CSANRDFTYEQYF.

This clone occurred many times. The CDR3 goes on 3 residues after the read ends, and that part is filled in from the germline J gene. The chain links TRBV2 to TRBJ1-6; D uncertain. Trimming shortened V by 6 bases and J by 8 bases, and 5 bases separated the two germline ends. This CDR3 is 11 amino acids long. Germline V lookup: CDR1 SNHLY, CDR2 FYNNEI. CDR3 sequence reads: CASSPYSPLHF. The DNA read from the CDR3 is TGTGCCAGCAGCCCCTATTCACCC.

This clone was found many times. The DNA ends 3 residues before the CDR3 does, and the rest of the CDR3 is filled in from the germline J gene. The chain recombines TRBV15 with TRBJ2-7; D call uncertain. The V end was cut by 0 bases, the J end by 2 bases, with 11 bases between. This CDR3 region has 15 residues. Germline CDR1 is LNHNV and CDR2 is YYDKDF (reference sequence). Incomplete CDR3 DNA: TGTGCCACCAGCAGAGATAGGCAGGAGACCTACGAG. Its protein is CATSRDRQETYE. The complete CDR3 sequence is CATSRDRQETYEQYF.